This is a list of T cell receptor beta chains from one sample in a study of post-analysis software for immune sequencing data. TCRdb redid the calling of the PCR reads with MiXCR, one entry per CDR3 protein. This table holds about 770,000 distinct CDR3 sequences, approximately 44% found once. Material for sequencing was blood. These receptors were taken from a girl aged 10 to 17 with multiple sclerosis. Both conserved end residues are part of each CDR3. Not all rows give a size; the values are once, few, many and, for expanded clones, a class.

size	V	J	CDR3
once	TRBV7-6	TRBJ1-1	CASSLGGEGVTEAFF
.	TRBV9	TRBJ2-5	CASSPHPGLAGETQYF
.	TRBV20-1	TRBJ2-3	CSAGIERSLTDTQYF
few	TRBV28	TRBJ1-5	CASSSGWVALNQPQHF
few	TRBV29-1	TRBJ1-4	CSAGTTNEKLFF
few	TRBV14	TRBJ2-1	CASSLWSAYNEQFF
.	TRBV20-1	TRBJ2-3	CSAMEATSTDTQYF
.	TRBV12-3/TRBV12-4	TRBJ2-6	CASSSLDRGPGANVLTF
.	TRBV5-1	TRBJ2-7	CASAEDNYEQYF
few	TRBV9	.	CASSPSGRGVYEQYF
few	TRBV4-1	TRBJ1-2	CASSQDTSRGYTF
few	TRBV6-6	TRBJ2-1	CASSGWTPSDEQFF
few	TRBV10-3	TRBJ2-1	CAISEFSSGRGHGEQFF
.	TRBV6-6	TRBJ2-7	CASSYHTRPHEQYF
.	TRBV29-1	TRBJ2-6	CSVIITGANVLTF
.	TRBV7-8	TRBJ2-4	CASSLAPLQKGTKNIQYF
many	TRBV29-1	.	CSVGKTSEQYF
.	TRBV6-6	TRBJ2-3	CASSRRQGTDTQYF
.	TRBV6-2/TRBV6-3	TRBJ2-1	CASSYFLNEQFF
.	TRBV29-1	TRBJ2-3	CSARARAGADTQYF
.	TRBV20-1	TRBJ1-1	CSARGGRGIEAFF
.	TRBV20-1	.	CSARDRDANYEQYF
.	TRBV6-5	TRBJ2-7	CASSTSGLATYEQYF
once	TRBV4-1	TRBJ2-1	CASSQDTDSSYNEQFF
few	TRBV4-3	TRBJ2-7	CASSQVDGSFYEQYF
few	TRBV20-1	TRBJ2-7	CSAGGPSVWKYEQYF